This TCR beta chain originates from a study of blood T cell repertoires in COVID-19. Clones were read by immunoSEQ multiplex PCR, and TCRdb kept only the in-frame ones, dropping some. This sample carries roughly 62,000 clones, more than 90% of them seen once, and the ten largest clones take 5.5% to 6%. V lost 5 bases, J lost 3 bases, and 7 bases stayed unmatched. The germline CDR1 and CDR2 sequences are MNHEY and SVGAGI. The CDR3 has 15 amino acids. The source material was peripheral blood. This chain connects TRBV6-5 to TRBJ2-7, with 10 bases aligning to TRBD1. The clonotype originates from a human donor in a cohort sampled during active COVID-19. CDR3 region: CASSKDRGDIYEQYF. CDR3 nucleotide sequence: TGTGCCAGCAGTAAGGACAGGGGGGACATCTACGAGCAGTACTTC.